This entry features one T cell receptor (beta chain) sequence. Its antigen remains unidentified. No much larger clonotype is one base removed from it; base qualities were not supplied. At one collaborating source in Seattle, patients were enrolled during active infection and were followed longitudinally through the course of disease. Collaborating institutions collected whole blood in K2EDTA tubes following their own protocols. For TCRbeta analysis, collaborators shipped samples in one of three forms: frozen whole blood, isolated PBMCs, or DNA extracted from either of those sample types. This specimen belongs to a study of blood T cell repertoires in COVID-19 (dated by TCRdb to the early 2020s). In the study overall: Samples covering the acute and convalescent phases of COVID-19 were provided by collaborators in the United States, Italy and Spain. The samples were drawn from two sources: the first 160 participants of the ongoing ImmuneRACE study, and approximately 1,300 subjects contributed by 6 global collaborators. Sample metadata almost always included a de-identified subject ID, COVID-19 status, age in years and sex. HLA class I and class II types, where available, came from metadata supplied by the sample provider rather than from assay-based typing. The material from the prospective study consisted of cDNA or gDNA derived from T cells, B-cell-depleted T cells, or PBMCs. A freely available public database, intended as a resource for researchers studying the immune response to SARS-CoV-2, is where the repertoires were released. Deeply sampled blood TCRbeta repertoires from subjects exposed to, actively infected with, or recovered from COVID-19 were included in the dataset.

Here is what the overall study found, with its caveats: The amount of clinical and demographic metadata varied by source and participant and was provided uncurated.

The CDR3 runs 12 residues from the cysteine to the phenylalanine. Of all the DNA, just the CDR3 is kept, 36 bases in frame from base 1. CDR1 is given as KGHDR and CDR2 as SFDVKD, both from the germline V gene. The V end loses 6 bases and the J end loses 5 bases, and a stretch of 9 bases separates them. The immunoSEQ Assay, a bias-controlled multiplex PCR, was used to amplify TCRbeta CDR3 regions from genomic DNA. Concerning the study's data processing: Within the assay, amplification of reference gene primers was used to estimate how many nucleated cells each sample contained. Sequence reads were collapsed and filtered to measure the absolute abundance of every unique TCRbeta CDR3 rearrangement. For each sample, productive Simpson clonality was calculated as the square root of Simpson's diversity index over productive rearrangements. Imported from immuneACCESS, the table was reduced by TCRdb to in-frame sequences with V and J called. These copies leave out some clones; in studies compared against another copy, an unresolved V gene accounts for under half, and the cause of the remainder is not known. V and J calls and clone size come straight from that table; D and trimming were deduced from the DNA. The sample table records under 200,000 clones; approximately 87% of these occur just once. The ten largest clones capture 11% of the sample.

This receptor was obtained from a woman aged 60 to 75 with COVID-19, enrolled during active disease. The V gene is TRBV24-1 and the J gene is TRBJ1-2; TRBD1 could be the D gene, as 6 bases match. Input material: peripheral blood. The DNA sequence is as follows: TGTGCCACCAGTTCAGGGGTATATGGCTACACCTTC. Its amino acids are CATSSGVYGYTF.